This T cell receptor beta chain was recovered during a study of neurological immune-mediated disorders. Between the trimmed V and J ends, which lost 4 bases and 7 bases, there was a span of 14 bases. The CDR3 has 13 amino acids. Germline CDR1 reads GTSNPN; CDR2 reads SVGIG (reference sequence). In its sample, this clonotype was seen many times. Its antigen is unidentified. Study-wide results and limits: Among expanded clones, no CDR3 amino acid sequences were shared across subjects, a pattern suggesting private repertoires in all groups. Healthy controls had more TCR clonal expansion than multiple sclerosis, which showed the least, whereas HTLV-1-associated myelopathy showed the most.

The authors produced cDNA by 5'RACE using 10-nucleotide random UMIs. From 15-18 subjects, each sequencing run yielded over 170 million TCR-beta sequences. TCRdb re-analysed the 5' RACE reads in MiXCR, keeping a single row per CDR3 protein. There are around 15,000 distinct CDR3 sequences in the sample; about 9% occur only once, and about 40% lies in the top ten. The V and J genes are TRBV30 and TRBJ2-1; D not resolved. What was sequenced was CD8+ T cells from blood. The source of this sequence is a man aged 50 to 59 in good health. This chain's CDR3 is CAWNPPGENEQFF. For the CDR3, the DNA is TGTGCCTGGAACCCTCCTGGCGAAAATGAGCAGTTCTTC.